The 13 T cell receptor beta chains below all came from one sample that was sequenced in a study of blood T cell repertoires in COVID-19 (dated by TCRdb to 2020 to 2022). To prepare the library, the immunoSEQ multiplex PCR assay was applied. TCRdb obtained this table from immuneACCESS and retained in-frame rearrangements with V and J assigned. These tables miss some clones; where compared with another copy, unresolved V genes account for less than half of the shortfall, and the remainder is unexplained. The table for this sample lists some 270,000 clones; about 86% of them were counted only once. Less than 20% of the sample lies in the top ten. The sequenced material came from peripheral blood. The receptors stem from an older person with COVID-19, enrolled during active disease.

The CDR3 DNA reads as TGTGCCAGCAGTGAATTTGGGCGGGGATCACCCCTCCACTTT. Amino acids: CASSEFGRGSPLHF. This chain joins TRBV6-1 and TRBJ1-6; D not certain. V gave up 2 bases and J gave up 10 bases, with 12 bases separating them. Germline V gene sequence: CDR1 MNHNS, CDR2 SASEGT. The CDR3 is made up of 14 amino acids.

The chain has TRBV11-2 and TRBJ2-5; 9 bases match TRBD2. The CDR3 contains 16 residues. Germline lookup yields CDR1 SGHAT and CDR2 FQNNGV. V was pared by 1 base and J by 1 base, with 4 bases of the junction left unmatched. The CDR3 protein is CASSLGASGTQETQYF. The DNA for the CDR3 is TGTGCCAGCAGCTTAGGGGCTAGCGGGACCCAAGAGACCCAGTACTTC. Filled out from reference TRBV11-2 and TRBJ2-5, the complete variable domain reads EAGVAQSPRYKIIEKRQSVAFWCNPISGHATLYWYQQILGQGPKLLIQFQNNGVVDDSQLPKDRFSAERLKGVDSTLKIQPAKLEDSAVYLCASSLGASGTQETQYFGPGTRLLVL.

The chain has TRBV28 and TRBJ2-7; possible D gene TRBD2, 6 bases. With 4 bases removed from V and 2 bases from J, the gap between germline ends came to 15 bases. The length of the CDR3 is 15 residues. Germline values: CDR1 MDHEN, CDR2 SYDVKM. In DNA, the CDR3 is TGTGCCAGCAGTTCAACCCCAGGGAGGACCTACGAGCAGTACTTC. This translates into CASSSTPGRTYEQYF. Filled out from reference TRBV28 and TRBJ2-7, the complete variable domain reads DVKVTQSSRYLVKRTGEKVFLECVQDMDHENMFWYRQDPGLGLRLIYFSYDVKMKEKGDIPEGYSVSREKKERFSLILESASTNQTSMYLCASSSTPGRTYEQYFGPGTRLTVT.

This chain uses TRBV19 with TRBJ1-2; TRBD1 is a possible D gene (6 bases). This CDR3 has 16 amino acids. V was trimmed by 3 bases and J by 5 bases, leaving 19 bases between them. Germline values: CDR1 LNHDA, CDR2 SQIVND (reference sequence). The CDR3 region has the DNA TGTGCCAGTAGTATGCGAACAGGGTTTAGTCGGTATGGCTACACCTTC. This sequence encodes CASSMRTGFSRYGYTF.

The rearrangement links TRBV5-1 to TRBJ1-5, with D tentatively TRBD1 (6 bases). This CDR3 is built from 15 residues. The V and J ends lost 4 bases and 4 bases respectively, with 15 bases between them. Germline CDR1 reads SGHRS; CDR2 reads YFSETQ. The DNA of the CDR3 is TGCGCCAGCAGCCCCGATCCGAGGGGGAATCAGCCCCAGCATTTT. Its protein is CASSPDPRGNQPQHF.

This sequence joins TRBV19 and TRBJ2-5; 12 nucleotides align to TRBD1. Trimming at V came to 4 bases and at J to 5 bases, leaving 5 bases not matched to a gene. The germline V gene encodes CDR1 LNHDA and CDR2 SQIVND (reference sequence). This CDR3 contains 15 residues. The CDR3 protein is CASSTGTGGGETQYF. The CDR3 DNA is TGTGCCAGTAGTACGGGGACAGGGGGCGGCGAGACCCAGTACTTC.

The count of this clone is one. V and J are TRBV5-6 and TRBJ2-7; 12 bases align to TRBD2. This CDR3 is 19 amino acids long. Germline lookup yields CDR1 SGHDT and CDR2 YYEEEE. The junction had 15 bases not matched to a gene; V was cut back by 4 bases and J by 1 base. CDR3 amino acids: CASSPPPSGRALKSYEQYF. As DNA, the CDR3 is TGTGCCAGCAGCCCCCCTCCTAGCGGGAGGGCCCTAAAGTCCTACGAGCAGTACTTC.

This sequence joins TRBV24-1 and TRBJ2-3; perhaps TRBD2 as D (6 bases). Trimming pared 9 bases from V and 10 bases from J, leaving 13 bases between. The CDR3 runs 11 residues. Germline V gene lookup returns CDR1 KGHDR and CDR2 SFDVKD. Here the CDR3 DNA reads TGTGCCACCGGGGTCGGGGGTTCGCAGTATTTT. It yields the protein CATGVGGSQYF.

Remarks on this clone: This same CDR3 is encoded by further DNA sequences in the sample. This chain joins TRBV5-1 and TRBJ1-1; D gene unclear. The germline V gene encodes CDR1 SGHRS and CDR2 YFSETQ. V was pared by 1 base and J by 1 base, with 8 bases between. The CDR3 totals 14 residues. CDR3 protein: CASSLRQGNTEAFF. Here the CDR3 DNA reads TGCGCCAGCAGCTTGCGACAAGGGAACACTGAAGCTTTCTTT. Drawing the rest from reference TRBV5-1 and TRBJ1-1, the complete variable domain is KAGVTQTPRYLIKTRGQQVTLSCSPISGHRSVSWYQQTPGQGLQFLFEYFSETQRNKGNFPGRFSGRQFSNSRSEMNVSTLELGDSALYLCASSLRQGNTEAFFGQGTRLTVV.

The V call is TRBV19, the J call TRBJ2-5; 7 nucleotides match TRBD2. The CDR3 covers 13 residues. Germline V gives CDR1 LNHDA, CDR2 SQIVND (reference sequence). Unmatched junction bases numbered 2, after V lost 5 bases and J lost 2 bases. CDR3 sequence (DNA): TGTGCCAGTAGTGGCGGGGGTCAAGAGACCCAGTACTTC. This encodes CASSGGGQETQYF.

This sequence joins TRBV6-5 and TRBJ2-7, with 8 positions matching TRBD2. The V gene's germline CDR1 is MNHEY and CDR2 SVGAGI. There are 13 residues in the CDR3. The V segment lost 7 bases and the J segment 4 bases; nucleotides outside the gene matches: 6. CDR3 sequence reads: CASTGLGAYEQYF. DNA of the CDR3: TGTGCCAGCACGGGACTAGGGGCTTACGAGCAGTACTTC.

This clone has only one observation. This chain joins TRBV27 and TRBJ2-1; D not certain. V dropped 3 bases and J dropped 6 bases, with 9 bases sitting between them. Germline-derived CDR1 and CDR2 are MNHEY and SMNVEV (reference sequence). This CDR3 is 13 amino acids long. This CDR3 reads CASSFARRNEQFF. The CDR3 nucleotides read TGTGCCAGCAGTTTCGCCAGGCGCAATGAGCAGTTCTTC.

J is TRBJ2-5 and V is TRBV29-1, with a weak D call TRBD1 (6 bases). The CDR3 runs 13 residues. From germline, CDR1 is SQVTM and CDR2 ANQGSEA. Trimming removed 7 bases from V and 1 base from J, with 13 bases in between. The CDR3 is CSAHGQSQETQYF. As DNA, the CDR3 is TGCAGCGCCCACGGACAGTCCCAAGAGACCCAGTACTTC.